The rows below give T cell receptor beta chains drawn from one sample of a study of blood T cell repertoires in COVID-19. Here immunoSEQ multiplex PCR was the method, and the copy in TCRdb shows in-frame clones only, minus some. The data contain more than 85,000 clones, roughly 87% of them singletons. Source material: peripheral blood. The receptors shown here come from a human donor in a cohort sampled during active COVID-19. CDR3s include the opening cysteine and the closing phenylalanine or tryptophan. The D gene is left open where the match is weak. The listing skips clone size in some rows; elsewhere it reads once, few, many or a size class.

v_gene	len	d_gene	j_gene	abundance	CDR3nt	CDR3aa
TRBV9	14	.	TRBJ1-2	.	TGTGCCAGCAGCGTAGCTAGCAGCTCCCTTGGCTACACCTTC	CASSVASSSLGYTF
TRBV6-2/TRBV6-3	13	.	TRBJ2-3	once	TGTGCCAGCAGTCCCCGGGACTTGTATACGCAGTATTTT	CASSPRDLYTQYF
TRBV5-1	14	.	TRBJ2-2	.	TGCGCCAGCAGCCGCAGGGGGGACACCGGGGAGCTGTTTTTT	CASSRRGDTGELFF
TRBV20-1	14	TRBD2	TRBJ2-7	.	TGCAGTGCTAGTATAGCGGGGGCCACCTACGAGCAGTACTTC	CSASIAGATYEQYF
TRBV5-1	13	.	TRBJ1-4	.	TGCGCCAGCAGCTTGGGAGGATCTGAAAAACTGTTTTTT	CASSLGGSEKLFF
TRBV5-3	16	.	TRBJ2-1	few	TGTGCCAGAAAGGGTATCCACCCTCTGGGGAGTAATGAGCAGTTCTTC	CARKGIHPLGSNEQFF
TRBV30	13	.	TRBJ1-1	.	TGTGCCTCTGCTTTACGGACAAACACTGAAGCTTTCTTT	CASALRTNTEAFF
TRBV30	14	.	TRBJ1-1	.	TGTGCCTGGAGCCCGCAAGACAGGAACACTGAAGCTTTCTTT	CAWSPQDRNTEAFF
TRBV5-1	13	.	TRBJ1-5	.	TGCGCCAGCAGCTTGGACTCTTCTCAGCCCCAGCATTTT	CASSLDSSQPQHF
TRBV5-1	18	.	TRBJ1-6	.	TGCGCCAGCAGCTTGGAGGCCAGGGGTTCCTCCTATAATTCACCCCTCCACTTT	CASSLEARGSSYNSPLHF
TRBV9	14	.	TRBJ1-1	.	TGTGCCAGCAGCCAAAAGGACAGATTCACTGAAGCTTTCTTT	CASSQKDRFTEAFF
TRBV4-2	15	.	TRBJ1-1	.	TGTGCCAGCAGCCAAGATTTACAGGTTGGCACTGAAGCTTTCTTT	CASSQDLQVGTEAFF
TRBV2	16	TRBD1	TRBJ2-7	.	TGTGCCAGCCGGGACAGGCCGTTTGCCGAACCCTACGAGCAGTACTTC	CASRDRPFAEPYEQYF
TRBV5-6	15	TRBD1	TRBJ1-5	.	TGTGCCAGCAGCTTCCAGGGGGGAAGTTGGCAGCCCCAGCATTTT	CASSFQGGSWQPQHF
TRBV6-1	14	.	TRBJ1-2	.	TGTGCCAGCAGTGAAGCGGGACACCCCTATGGCTACACCTTC	CASSEAGHPYGYTF
TRBV29-1	15	.	TRBJ1-3	.	TGCAGCGTATGTCTGGGACAAAACCCTGGAAACACCATATATTTT	CSVCLGQNPGNTIYF
TRBV9	13	.	TRBJ1-5	.	TGTGCCAGCAGCGTAGCGGGGGGGCAGCCCCAGCATTTT	CASSVAGGQPQHF
TRBV11-2	16	TRBD2	TRBJ2-3	once	TGTGCCAGCAGCTACAAGACTAGCGGGGACACAGATACGCAGTATTTT	CASSYKTSGDTDTQYF
TRBV10-2	15	.	TRBJ2-1	.	TGCGCCAGCAGTGGCCGGGATATCTCCTACAATGAGCAGTTCTTC	CASSGRDISYNEQFF
TRBV27	18	TRBD1	TRBJ2-2	.	TGTGCCACCTTACTCCGGACAGGGGGCGGGATAACTACCGGGGAGCTGTTTTTT	CATLLRTGGGITTGELFF
TRBV2	18	.	TRBJ1-5	.	TGTGCCAGCAGCGAGTTTGAGGACTGGTCAGGGGAAAGAGAGCCCCAGCATTTT	CASSEFEDWSGEREPQHF
TRBV27	14	TRBD1	TRBJ2-7	.	TGTGCCAGCAGACCGGGACAGAGCTCCTACGAGCAGTACTTC	CASRPGQSSYEQYF
TRBV2	14	TRBD1	TRBJ1-3	.	TGTGCCAGCAATACACAGGGGGGCGGAAACACCATATATTTT	CASNTQGGGNTIYF
TRBV5-1	14	.	TRBJ1-2	.	TGCGCCAGCAGCTTGCAGGGCAGACCCTATGGCTACACCTTC	CASSLQGRPYGYTF
TRBV28	16	TRBD2	TRBJ2-1	.	TGTGCCAGCACCCCCCAAGGAGCGGGAGAATACAATGAGCAGTTCTTC	CASTPQGAGEYNEQFF
TRBV6-5	14	TRBD1	TRBJ2-7	once	TGTGCCAGCAGCCCCGGCCAGGGGGTCTACGAGCAGTACTTC	CASSPGQGVYEQYF
TRBV10-3	12	.	TRBJ2-2	.	TGTGCCATGCTAAAGAACACCGGGGAGCTGTTTTTT	CAMLKNTGELFF
TRBV11-2	16	TRBD2	TRBJ2-1	.	TGTGCCAGCAGCTTCGGGACTAGCGGGACCCCCAATGAGCAGTTCTTC	CASSFGTSGTPNEQFF
TRBV14	14	.	TRBJ1-1	.	TGTGCCAGCAGCCAAGTCTCGTCGGGGACTGAAGCTTTCTTT	CASSQVSSGTEAFF
TRBV30	13	TRBD1	TRBJ1-1	.	TGTGCCTGGCGACAGGGGTTTAACACTGAAGCTTTCTTT	CAWRQGFNTEAFF
TRBV3-1/TRBV3-2	14	TRBD2	TRBJ2-5	.	TGTGCCAGCAGCCAAGGCGGGGGAAAGGAGACCCAGTACTTC	CASSQGGGKETQYF
TRBV18	16	.	TRBJ2-6	.	TGTGCCAGCTCACCAAGGAGTACTTTAGGGGCCAACGTCCTGACTTTC	CASSPRSTLGANVLTF
TRBV11-2	14	TRBD1	TRBJ2-7	.	TGTGCCAGCAGCCCATCCAGGGGGATCTACGAGCAGTACTTC	CASSPSRGIYEQYF
TRBV10-2	19	.	TRBJ2-1	.	TGCGCCAGCAGTGAGTCAGGACTTACCAAGAGGGACTCCTACAATGAGCAGTTCTTC	CASSESGLTKRDSYNEQFF
TRBV7-2	14	.	TRBJ2-7	.	TGTGCCAGCAGCCCGGCACAGGGTGGGTACGAGCAGTACTTC	CASSPAQGGYEQYF
TRBV19	15	.	TRBJ1-1	once	TGTGCCAGTAGTATAGGTCCGGACACGAACACTGAAGCTTTCTTT	CASSIGPDTNTEAFF
TRBV6-4	14	TRBD1	TRBJ1-6	few	TGTGCCAGCAGTGAAACAGGGGGCAATTCACCCCTCCACTTT	CASSETGGNSPLHF
TRBV7-8	17	.	TRBJ2-7	.	TGTGCCAGCAGCTTTAGACGGACAGCCGATTTTCACTACGAGCAGTACTTC	CASSFRRTADFHYEQYF
TRBV6-5	15	.	TRBJ2-7	once	TGTGCCAGCAGTTACTCCGGAGGACAGTCCTACGAGCAGTACTTC	CASSYSGGQSYEQYF
TRBV4-2	19	TRBD1	TRBJ2-6	.	TGTGCCAGCAGCCAAGCCCTTGGCCCGACAGGGTCTGGGGCCAACGTCCTGACTTTC	CASSQALGPTGSGANVLTF
TRBV3-1/TRBV3-2	13	.	TRBJ1-2	.	TGTGCCAGCAGCCGGCGGGTTAACTATGGCTACACCTTC	CASSRRVNYGYTF
TRBV11-2	15	.	TRBJ1-3	.	TGTGCCAGCAGCTTAGGACAGGACTCTGGAAACACCATATATTTT	CASSLGQDSGNTIYF
TRBV5-1	13	TRBD2	TRBJ2-7	.	TGCGCCAGCAGCTTGGAGCCTAGCGGGGAGCAGTACTTC	CASSLEPSGEQYF
TRBV9	16	.	TRBJ1-4	.	TGTGCCAGCAGCGCCGGAAGGACAATCCTAAATGAAAAACTGTTTTTT	CASSAGRTILNEKLFF
TRBV18	13	.	TRBJ1-5	.	TGTGCCAGCTCACCCCCCGGGAACCAGCCCCAGCATTTT	CASSPPGNQPQHF
TRBV11-2	16	.	TRBJ2-5	once	TGTGCCAGCAGCTTAGGGTCCCTATTACGTCGGGAGACCCAGTACTTC	CASSLGSLLRRETQYF
TRBV6-6	15	.	TRBJ2-2	.	TGTGCCAGCAGCCAGGACAGCTTCAACACCGGGGAGCTGTTTTTT	CASSQDSFNTGELFF
TRBV30	18	TRBD1	TRBJ1-5	.	TGTGCCTGGAGTGTATCAGGGACAGGGTTCGGTAGCAATCAGCCCCAGCATTTT	CAWSVSGTGFGSNQPQHF
TRBV18	16	TRBD2	TRBJ2-1	.	TGTGCCAGCTCCGAGGAGGGACTAGCGGGGTACAATGAGCAGTTCTTC	CASSEEGLAGYNEQFF
TRBV7-9	14	.	TRBJ1-1	.	TGTGCCAGCAGCTTAGTGGGGGGGAACACTGAAGCTTTCTTT	CASSLVGGNTEAFF
TRBV7-9	12	.	TRBJ2-1	.	TGTGCCAGCAGCCCCCGGGTCAATGAGCAGTTCTTC	CASSPRVNEQFF
TRBV28	14	.	TRBJ1-1	.	TGTGCCAGCGGTATAATTACGGGGAACACTGAAGCTTTCTTT	CASGIITGNTEAFF
TRBV29-1	12	TRBD1	TRBJ1-2	.	TGCAGCGTCGAGGGACAGAACTATGGCTACACCTTC	CSVEGQNYGYTF
TRBV30	12	.	TRBJ2-7	once	TGTGCCTGGAGTGTCTCGTTCGGCGAGCAGTACTTC	CAWSVSFGEQYF
TRBV25-1	16	TRBD1	TRBJ1-2	.	TGTGCCAGCAGTGAGGCCGGACAGGGGCCTGACTATGGCTACACCTTC	CASSEAGQGPDYGYTF
TRBV21-1	10	.	TRBJ2-1	.	TGTGCCAGACGGGGGGCGTGCCAGTTCTTC	CARRGACQFF
TRBV19	14	TRBD2	TRBJ2-3	.	TGTGCCAGTAGAGAGAGCGGGATTACAGATACGCAGTATTTT	CASRESGITDTQYF
TRBV5-5	13	.	TRBJ2-3	.	TGTGCCAGCAATCGGGGGTACACAGATACGCAGTATTTT	CASNRGYTDTQYF